This T cell receptor (beta chain) emerged from a study of T-cell memory formation after mild COVID-19. Study summary: Clusters were largely donor specific.

The ends lost 3 bases at V and 3 bases at J; junction bases unmatched: 4. The CDR3 is 13 amino acids. Per germline, CDR1 SQVTM and CDR2 ANQGSEA. TCRdb re-called the 5' RACE reads with MiXCR, one entry per CDR3 protein. The data contain about 100,000 distinct CDR3 sequences, around 10% of them singletons. The table lists this clonotype with a few counts. Its target is unknown. Study results and caveats: Cross-reactive memory appears to have joined, as suggested by some responding clones showing up in pre-infection memory.

Material: PBMCs or a T cell subset sorted from them (not recorded which). The sequence derives from a man aged 18 to 29 who had mild COVID-19 (a few samples of this study predate the infection). Cell type and time point are not known. The gene calls are TRBV29-1 and TRBJ1-2; 7 nucleotides align to TRBD1. The CDR3 DNA follows: TGCAGCGTTGATGAGGGGGCTCACTATGGCTACACCTTC. It yields the protein CSVDEGAHYGYTF.